The rows below give T cell receptor beta chains drawn from one sample of a study of blood T cell repertoires in COVID-19. Using immunoSEQ multiplex PCR, the repertoire was profiled, and TCRdb retains in-frame clones only, with some absent. The table includes just over 650,000 clones, more than 80% detected once. Sequenced input: peripheral blood. Receptor source: a woman between 18 and 30 years old with acute or convalescent COVID-19. The CDR3 runs from the conserved cysteine through the conserved F or W. The D gene is left open where the match is weak. Clone size appears in some rows only: once, few, many, or a class for an expanded clone.

>NA|TRBV5-8|NA|TRBJ1-1
CASLIRVGTEAFF
TGTGCCAGCTTGATCAGGGTTGGTACTGAAGCTTTCTTT
>NA|TRBV15|TRBD1|TRBJ1-2
CATNKSQTGGHGYTF
TGTGCCACCAACAAGAGTCAGACAGGGGGCCATGGCTACACCTTC
>NA|TRBV5-1|TRBD1|TRBJ2-7
CASSLGGTGSYEQYF
TGCGCCAGCAGCCTCGGAGGGACAGGGTCCTACGAGCAGTACTTC
>NA|TRBV4-1|TRBD1|TRBJ2-3
CASSQDPGQLTDTQYF
TGCGCCAGCAGCCAAGACCCGGGACAGCTCACAGATACGCAGTATTTT
>NA|TRBV10-3|TRBD1|TRBJ1-5
CAISEDRGRGNQPQHF
TGTGCCATCAGTGAGGACAGGGGGCGAGGCAATCAGCCCCAGCATTTT
>NA|TRBV6-5|TRBD1|TRBJ1-6
CASSPGGTGVSPLHF
TGTGCCAGCAGTCCGGGCGGGACAGGGGTGTCACCCCTCCACTTT
>NA|TRBV30|TRBD1|TRBJ1-1
CAWSVGTAYTEAFF
TGTGCCTGGAGTGTTGGGACAGCGTACACTGAAGCTTTCTTT
>NA|TRBV21-1|NA|TRBJ1-4
CASSKEEGNLPPLINEKLFF
TGTGCCAGCAGCAAAGAAGAGGGAAACCTCCCCCCCCTGATTAATGAAAAACTGTTTTTT
>NA|TRBV10-3|NA|TRBJ1-1
CAISKNSEEAFF
TGTGCCATCAGTAAAAATAGCGAGGAAGCTTTCTTT
>NA|TRBV7-2|TRBD1|TRBJ2-2
CASSATGVELFF
TGTGCCAGCAGCGCGACAGGGGTGGAGCTGTTTTTT
>NA|TRBV5-6|TRBD1|TRBJ1-5
CASSFGTGKRSNQPQHF
TGTGCCAGCAGCTTTGGGACAGGGAAAAGGAGCAATCAGCCCCAGCATTTT
>few|TRBV25-1|TRBD1|TRBJ1-2
CASSAHLQGFRGYTF
TGTGCCAGCAGTGCCCATTTACAGGGGTTCCGTGGCTACACCTTC
>NA|TRBV6-2/TRBV6-3|TRBD1|TRBJ2-1
CASSYGTGDYNEQFF
TGTGCCAGCAGTTACGGGACAGGGGACTACAATGAGCAGTTCTTC
>NA|TRBV4-1|TRBD1|TRBJ2-2
CASSPATGAAGRVFF
TGCGCCAGCAGCCCAGCGACAGGGGCCGCCGGTAGGGTGTTTTTT
>NA|TRBV6-4|TRBD1|TRBJ1-2
CVDRGYHGYTF
TGTGTAGACAGGGGTTACCATGGCTACACCTTC
>NA|TRBV12-3/TRBV12-4|NA|TRBJ1-2
CASSVTWAGYTF
TGTGCCAGCAGTGTTACTTGGGCTGGCTACACCTTC
>NA|TRBV5-8|TRBD1|TRBJ1-1
CASSLGGQPNTEAFF
TGTGCCAGCAGCTTGGGGGGACAGCCGAACACTGAAGCTTTCTTT
>NA|TRBV6-2/TRBV6-3|NA|TRBJ1-5
CASSYGGVPPQHF
TGTGCCAGCAGTTACGGGGGGGTTCCGCCCCAGCATTTT
>NA|TRBV14|TRBD1|TRBJ1-6
CASSPPGTALNSPLHF
TGTGCCAGCAGCCCCCCTGGGACAGCCCTGAATTCACCCCTCCACTTT
>NA|TRBV5-1|NA|TRBJ1-2
CASSLDRVRNYGYTF
TGCGCCAGCAGCTTGGACAGGGTTCGAAACTATGGCTACACCTTC
>NA|TRBV7-2|NA|TRBJ1-5
CASSFYSNQPQHF
TGTGCCAGCAGCTTTTATAGCAATCAGCCCCAGCATTTT
>once|TRBV28|NA|TRBJ1-5
CASSPSAGANRQPQHF
TGTGCCAGCAGTCCCAGCGCGGGGGCTAATCGTCAGCCCCAGCATTTT
>NA|TRBV27|TRBD1|TRBJ2-1
CASSLVDRGPGYNEQFF
TGTGCCAGCAGTTTAGTGGACAGGGGGCCCGGTTACAATGAGCAGTTCTTC
>NA|TRBV10-3|NA|TRBJ2-7
CAIRDTEQYF
TGTGCCATCAGGGACACCGAGCAGTACTTC
>NA|TRBV4-3|NA|TRBJ1-5
CASSQDRDGNQPQHF
TGCGCCAGCAGCCAAGATCGGGATGGGAATCAGCCCCAGCATTTT
>NA|TRBV7-6|TRBD1|TRBJ1-3
CASSHTGTGNGNTIYF
TGTGCCAGCAGCCATACGGGGACAGGGAACGGAAACACCATATATTTT
>NA|TRBV28|NA|TRBJ1-2
CASSSNYGYTF
TGTGCCAGCAGTTCGAACTATGGCTACACCTTC
>NA|TRBV6-5|TRBD1|TRBJ1-2
CASSYFLTGSGFTF
TGTGCCAGCAGTTACTTTCTGACAGGGTCGGGTTTCACCTTC
>NA|TRBV30|NA|TRBJ1-1
CAWTPTTIMNTEAFF
TGTGCCTGGACCCCGACCACTATTATGAACACTGAAGCTTTCTTT
>NA|TRBV10-3|NA|TRBJ2-2
CAILAGYTGELFF
TGTGCCATCCTCGCGGGGTACACCGGGGAGCTGTTTTTT
>NA|TRBV6-1|NA|TRBJ2-1
CASREKEGYEGNEQFF
TGTGCCAGCAGGGAAAAGGAGGGGTACGAGGGAAATGAGCAGTTCTTC
>NA|TRBV6-1|NA|TRBJ2-6
CASSDASGEGPNVLTF
TGTGCCAGCAGTGACGCGTCAGGGGAGGGTCCCAACGTCCTGACTTTC
>NA|TRBV4-1|NA|TRBJ1-2
CASSQEPGTYGYTF
TGCGCCAGCAGCCAAGAGCCAGGCACCTATGGCTACACCTTC
>NA|TRBV7-2|NA|TRBJ1-5
CASSLVGLGLQPQHF
TGTGCCAGCAGCTTAGTTGGCCTTGGTTTGCAGCCCCAGCATTTT
>NA|TRBV27|NA|TRBJ2-7
CASSPIGGFSYEQYF
TGTGCCAGCAGTCCAATCGGAGGGTTCTCCTACGAGCAGTACTTC
>NA|TRBV28|TRBD2|TRBJ2-2
CASSSGLAGTYTGELFF
TGTGCCAGCAGCTCCGGACTAGCGGGGACGTACACCGGGGAGCTGTTTTTT
>NA|TRBV4-2|TRBD2|TRBJ2-7
CASSQDKGLVVGEQYF
TGTGCCAGCAGCCAAGATAAGGGACTAGTTGTCGGCGAGCAGTACTTC
>NA|TRBV12-5|NA|TRBJ1-5
CASAGGRSYTFGQPQHF
TGTGCTAGTGCTGGCGGGCGGTCTTATACGTTCGGTCAGCCCCAGCATTTT